These 21 T cell receptor beta chains share one sample of origin, sequenced in a study of beta chain features in type 1 diabetes. As every portion of the isolated RNA was reverse transcribed, the sequencing read expressed TCRB transcripts. The assay was immunoSEQ multiplex PCR, and TCRdb's table has in-frame clones only and misses some. The table shows roughly 150,000 clones, with approximately 9% occurring only once. Overall study results and limits: Researchers report that Type 1 diabetes patients had moderately but significantly shorter TCRB CDR3s across all four CD4+ subsets.

Their specific antigens are unknown. The specimen sequenced was central memory CD4+ T cells from blood. The origin of the receptors is a woman aged 18-30 years with type 1 diabetes.

The V gene is TRBV11-2, the J gene TRBJ2-3, with D perhaps TRBD2 (6 bases). CDR3 size: 15 residues. V was clipped by 5 bases and J by 7 bases, with 19 bases between them. Germline V CDR1 and CDR2: SGHAT, FQNNGV. CDR3 residues: CASSPPERTMHTQYF. The CDR3 bases are TGTGCCAGCAGCCCACCGGAGCGGACTATGCATACGCAGTATTTT.

This clone was observed a handful of times. The rearrangement uses TRBV12-5 and TRBJ1-3; D not resolved. V was clipped by 4 bases and J by 0 bases, with 4 bases between them. The CDR3 runs 13 residues. Germline-derived CDR1 and CDR2 are LGHNT and FRNRAP. CDR3 bases: TGTGCTAGTGGTTACAGCTCTGGAAACACCATATATTTT. Translating gives CASGYSSGNTIYF.

A note on this clone: The same CDR3 also results from other DNA sequences found in this sample. V and J are TRBV5-1 and TRBJ2-3, with 8 bases aligning to TRBD2. V lost 2 bases to trimming and J lost 4 bases; unmatched junction nucleotides: 0. CDR1 is SGHRS and CDR2 is YFSETQ in the germline V gene. The CDR3 loop spans 13 amino acids. Here the CDR3 DNA reads TGCGCCAGCAGCTTAGCGGGGGCAGATACGCAGTATTTT. As protein: CASSLAGADTQYF.

The J gene is TRBJ2-7, the V gene TRBV5-4, with TRBD1 matching over 10 bases. The CDR3 totals 14 residues. V lost 4 bases and J lost 8; bases outside the gene matches: 9. Germline CDR1 and CDR2: SGHNT and YYREEE (reference sequence). The CDR3 sequence: CASSGTGALEKQYF. The DNA for the CDR3 is TGTGCCAGCAGCGGGACAGGGGCTTTGGAGAAGCAGTACTTC.

This clone appeared a few times. The chain carries TRBV5-1 and TRBJ2-1, with TRBD2 matching 10 bases. In germline, CDR1 is SGHRS, CDR2 YFSETQ. The V segment lost 4 bases and the J segment 7 bases; nucleotides outside the gene matches: 5. The CDR3 runs to 14 residues. The CDR3 sequence is CASSETSGKNEQFF. The CDR3 DNA reads as TGCGCCAGCAGCGAAACTAGCGGGAAGAATGAGCAGTTCTTC.

This rearrangement joins TRBV11-3 to TRBJ1-1; D is ambiguous. Germline lookup yields CDR1 SGHNT and CDR2 YENEEA. V lost 7 bases to trimming and J lost 7 bases, with 19 bases between them. CDR3 length equals 14 residues. CDR3 in amino acids: CASKDSAGFGEAFF. As DNA, the CDR3 is TGTGCCAGCAAGGATTCGGCGGGCTTCGGTGAAGCTTTCTTT.

The chain joins TRBV7-2 to TRBJ1-1; D unresolved. Germline CDR1 and CDR2: SGHTA and FQGNSA. This CDR3 comprises 14 residues. The V end was cut by 5 bases, the J end by 3 bases, with 13 bases between. The CDR3 DNA reads TGTGCCAGCAGCCTCCCTGGCTTATACACTGAAGCTTTCTTT. Translation gives CASSLPGLYTEAFF.

This sequence joins TRBV7-2 and TRBJ2-2; unclear D gene. Looked up from germline, CDR1 is SGHTA and CDR2 is FQGNSA. The CDR3 consists of 12 residues. V shed 2 bases and J shed 8 bases, with 6 bases lying between them. This CDR3 is CASSLTQGELFF. CDR3 DNA sequence: TGTGCCAGCAGCTTAACACAGGGGGAGCTGTTTTTT.

The chain couples TRBV5-1 to TRBJ2-2; possible D gene TRBD2, 5 bases. Germline CDR1 and CDR2: SGHRS and YFSETQ. Trimming shortened V by 4 bases and J by 6 bases, and 25 bases separated the two germline ends. CDR3 length: 18 residues. CDR3 DNA sequence: TGCGCCAGCAGCCCGGTTTCTGGGAGCCACCTAATGGCCGGGGAGCTGTTTTTT. This gives the protein CASSPVSGSHLMAGELFF.

A few counts support this clone. At one end, the junction sequence differs from germline, possibly due to a read error. V and J are TRBV7-2 and TRBJ2-7; D is uncertain. This CDR3 spans 13 amino acids. Germline CDR1 is SGHTA and CDR2 is FQGNSA. The CDR3, as DNA: TGTGCCAGCAGCTTAGACTGGTCCTCCGAGCAGTACTTC. Translating gives CASSLDWSSEQYF.

This chain links TRBV29-1 with TRBJ2-1; 7 bases fit TRBD2. V lost 7 bases to trimming and J lost 8 bases; unmatched junction nucleotides: 14. The CDR3 loop spans 14 amino acids. Per the germline V gene, CDR1 is SQVTM and CDR2 is ANQGSEA. In DNA, the CDR3 is TGCAGCGCTCAGGGCGGGAGCAAGGTTTATGAGCAGTTCTTC. Amino acids: CSAQGGSKVYEQFF.

Only a few counts were recorded for this clone. This specimen includes other DNA sequences encoding the same CDR3. The J gene is TRBJ1-3, the V gene TRBV7-2; D is ambiguous. V was cut by 5 bases and J by 4 bases, with 12 bases left in between. The CDR3 length is 14 residues. CDR1 is SGHTA, CDR2 FQGNSA, per germline. The CDR3 protein is CASSPRGTGNTIYF. Written as DNA, the CDR3 is TGTGCCAGCAGCCCGAGAGGAACAGGAAACACCATATATTTT.

The chain is built from TRBV15 and TRBJ1-5; 8 bases match TRBD1. The junction had 4 bases not matched to a gene; V was cut back by 3 bases and J by 6 bases. The CDR3 spans 14 residues. Germline-derived CDR1 and CDR2 are LNHNV and YYDKDF (reference sequence). The CDR3 nucleotides read TGTGCCACCAGCAGGGACAGGGTCGGTCAGCCCCAGCATTTT. Translating it yields CATSRDRVGQPQHF. Full variable domain (rest looked up from reference TRBV15 and TRBJ1-5): DAMVIQNPRYQVTQFGKPVTLSCSQTLNHNVMYWYQQKSSQAPKLLFHYYDKDFNNEADTPDNFQSRRPNTSFCFLDIRSPGLGDTAMYLCATSRDRVGQPQHFGDGTRLSIL.

This chain connects TRBV7-3 to TRBJ2-5; 16 nucleotides align to TRBD2. V shed 4 bases and J 5 bases; nucleotides not matched to a gene: 7. The CDR3 sequence is 17 residues long. Germline CDR1 SGHTA, CDR2 FQGTGA. DNA of the CDR3: TGTGCCAGCAGCTCGGGACTAGCGGGAGGGGCCCGGGAGACCCAGTACTTC. Its protein is CASSSGLAGGARETQYF.

This rearrangement joins TRBV4-3 to TRBJ2-5; D is unresolved. V dropped 1 base and J dropped 4 bases, with 7 bases sitting between them. CDR1 is LGHNA, CDR2 YSLEER, per germline. This CDR3 spans 13 amino acids. CDR3 in DNA: TGCGCCAGCAGCCAAGGAGGCCCAGAGACCCAGTACTTC. This translates into CASSQGGPETQYF.

V usage is TRBV7-2 and J usage is TRBJ1-2; 10 nucleotides line up with TRBD1. Looked up from germline, CDR1 is SGHTA and CDR2 is FQGNSA. With 5 bases clipped from V and 8 bases from J, the junction kept 5 bases outside the gene matches. The CDR3 consists of 13 residues. DNA of the CDR3: TGTGCCAGCAGCCCCGGACAGGGGGAAGGCTACACCTTC. Its protein is CASSPGQGEGYTF.

The V and J genes are TRBV6-1 and TRBJ2-2, with 8 bases lining up with TRBD1. Germline lookup yields CDR1 MNHNS and CDR2 SASEGT. The CDR3 loop spans 14 amino acids. J was trimmed by 7 bases and V by 8 bases; bases with no gene match: 9. CDR3 nucleotides: TGTGCCAGCCCGGACAGGGAAGGCTTCGGGGAGCTGTTTTTT. It encodes CASPDREGFGELFF.

This clone was seen only a few times. In DNA form, the CDR3 reads TGTGCCAGCAGCTCACAGGGTGCAGAGACCCAGTACTTC. It encodes CASSSQGAETQYF. This rearrangement joins TRBV27 to TRBJ2-5, with TRBD1 as a possible D gene (6 bases). CDR1 and CDR2 (germline): MNHEY, SMNVEV (reference sequence). Trimming shortened V by 6 bases and J by 4 bases, and 12 bases separated the two germline ends. The CDR3 spans 13 residues.

This clone came up a few times. V and J are TRBV19 and TRBJ2-5, with 7 bases aligning to TRBD2. This CDR3 has 14 amino acids. Looked up from germline, CDR1 is LNHDA and CDR2 is SQIVND (reference sequence). V dropped 5 bases and J dropped 1; count of bases not matched to a gene: 4. The DNA for the CDR3 is TGTGCCAGTAGTTTAACTAGCGTCCAAGAGACCCAGTACTTC. It specifies CASSLTSVQETQYF.

The chain recombines TRBV23-1 with TRBJ2-1; TRBD2 is a possible D gene (6 bases). TRBV23-1 is annotated as an ORF whose role is uncertain. The CDR3 runs to 17 residues. V lost 3 bases and J 0 bases, leaving 15 bases between the germline ends. The CDR3 loop reads CASSHSPGLSSYNEQFF. The CDR3, as DNA: TGCGCCAGCAGTCATTCACCGGGACTCAGCTCCTACAATGAGCAGTTCTTC.

This chain links TRBV7-9 with TRBJ1-1; D is unresolved. CDR1 and CDR2 (germline): SEHNR, FQNEAQ (reference sequence). V lost 3 bases and J 2 bases, leaving 16 bases between the germline ends. CDR3 length equals 16 residues. The CDR3 is CASSLGYARPNTEAFF. CDR3 DNA: TGTGCCAGCAGCTTGGGCTATGCCCGACCAAACACTGAAGCTTTCTTT.